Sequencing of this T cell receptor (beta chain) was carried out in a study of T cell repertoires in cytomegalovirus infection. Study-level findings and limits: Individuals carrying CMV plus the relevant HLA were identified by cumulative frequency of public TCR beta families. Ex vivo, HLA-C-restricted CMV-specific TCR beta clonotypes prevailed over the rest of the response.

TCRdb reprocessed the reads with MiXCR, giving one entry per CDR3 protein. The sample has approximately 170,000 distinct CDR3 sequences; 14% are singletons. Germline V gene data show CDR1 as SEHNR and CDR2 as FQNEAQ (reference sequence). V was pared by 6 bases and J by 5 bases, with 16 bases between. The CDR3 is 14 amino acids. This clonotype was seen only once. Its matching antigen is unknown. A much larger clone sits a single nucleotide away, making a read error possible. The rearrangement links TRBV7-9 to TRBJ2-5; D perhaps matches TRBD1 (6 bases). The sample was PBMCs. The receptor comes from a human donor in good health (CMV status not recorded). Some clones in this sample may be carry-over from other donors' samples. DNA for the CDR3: TGTGCCAGCAGAGACCCTCCCCAGGGGGAGACCCAGTACTTC. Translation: CASRDPPQGETQYF.